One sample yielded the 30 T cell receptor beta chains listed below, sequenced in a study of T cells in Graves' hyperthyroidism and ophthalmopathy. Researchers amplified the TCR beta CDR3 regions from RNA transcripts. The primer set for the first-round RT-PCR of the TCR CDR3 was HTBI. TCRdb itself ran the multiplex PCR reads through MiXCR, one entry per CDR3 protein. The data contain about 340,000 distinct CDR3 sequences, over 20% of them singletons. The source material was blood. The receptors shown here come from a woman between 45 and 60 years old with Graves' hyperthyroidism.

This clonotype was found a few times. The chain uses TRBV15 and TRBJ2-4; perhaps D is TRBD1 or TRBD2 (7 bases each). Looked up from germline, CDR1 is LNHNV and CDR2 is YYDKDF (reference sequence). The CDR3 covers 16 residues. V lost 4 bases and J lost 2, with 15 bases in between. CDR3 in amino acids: CATSTRQGGSKNIQYF. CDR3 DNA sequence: TGTGCCACCAGCACCCGACAGGGAGGGTCCAAAAACATTCAGTACTTC.

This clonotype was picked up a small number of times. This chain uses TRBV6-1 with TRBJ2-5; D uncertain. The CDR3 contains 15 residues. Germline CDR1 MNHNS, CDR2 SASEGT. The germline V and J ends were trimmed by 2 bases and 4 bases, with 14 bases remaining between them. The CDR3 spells CASSEPTGLIETQYF. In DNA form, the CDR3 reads TGTGCCAGCAGTGAACCTACTGGCCTGATAGAGACCCAGTACTTC.

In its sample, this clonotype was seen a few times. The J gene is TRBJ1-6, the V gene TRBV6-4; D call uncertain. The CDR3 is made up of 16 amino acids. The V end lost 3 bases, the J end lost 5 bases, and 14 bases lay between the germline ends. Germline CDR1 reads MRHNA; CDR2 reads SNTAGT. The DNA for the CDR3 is TGTGCCAGCAGTGAAGGGCCCCACCTCGATAATTCACCCCTCCACTTT. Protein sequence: CASSEGPHLDNSPLHF.

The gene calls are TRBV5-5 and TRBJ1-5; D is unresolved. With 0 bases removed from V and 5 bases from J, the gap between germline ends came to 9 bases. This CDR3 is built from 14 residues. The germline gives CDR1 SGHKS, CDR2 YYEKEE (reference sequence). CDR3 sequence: CASSLGGMDQPQHF. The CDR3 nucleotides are TGTGCCAGCAGCTTGGGGGGAATGGATCAGCCCCAGCATTTT.

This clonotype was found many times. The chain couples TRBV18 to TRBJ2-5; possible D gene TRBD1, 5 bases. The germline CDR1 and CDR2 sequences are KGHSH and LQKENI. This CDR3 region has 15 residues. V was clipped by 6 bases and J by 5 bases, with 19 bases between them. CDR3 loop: CASSGLQVVGETQYF. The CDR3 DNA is TGTGCCAGCTCGGGATTACAGGTCGTCGGGGAGACCCAGTACTTC.

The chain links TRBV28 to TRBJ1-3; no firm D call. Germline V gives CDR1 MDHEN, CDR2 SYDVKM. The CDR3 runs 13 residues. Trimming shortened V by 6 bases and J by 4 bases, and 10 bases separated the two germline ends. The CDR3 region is CASSHPRGNTIYF. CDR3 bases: TGTGCCAGCAGCCATCCTAGGGGAAACACCATATATTTT. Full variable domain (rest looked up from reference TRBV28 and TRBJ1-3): DVKVTQSSRYLVKRTGEKVFLECVQDMDHENMFWYRQDPGLGLRLIYFSYDVKMKEKGDIPEGYSVSREKKERFSLILESASTNQTSMYLCASSHPRGNTIYFGEGSWLTVV.

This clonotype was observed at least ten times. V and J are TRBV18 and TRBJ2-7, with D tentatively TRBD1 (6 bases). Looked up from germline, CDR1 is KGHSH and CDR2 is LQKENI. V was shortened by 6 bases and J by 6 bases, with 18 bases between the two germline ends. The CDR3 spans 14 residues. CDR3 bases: TGTGCCAGCTCTCGAACAACAGGGTTCCTCGAGCAGTACTTC. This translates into CASSRTTGFLEQYF.

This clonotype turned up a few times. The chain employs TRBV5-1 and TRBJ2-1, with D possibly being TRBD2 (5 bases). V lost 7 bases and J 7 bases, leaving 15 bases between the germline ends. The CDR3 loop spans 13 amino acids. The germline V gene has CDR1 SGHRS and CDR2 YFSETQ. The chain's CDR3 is CASCGLVSNEQFF. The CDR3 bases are TGCGCCAGCTGCGGGCTCGTCTCTAATGAGCAGTTCTTC.

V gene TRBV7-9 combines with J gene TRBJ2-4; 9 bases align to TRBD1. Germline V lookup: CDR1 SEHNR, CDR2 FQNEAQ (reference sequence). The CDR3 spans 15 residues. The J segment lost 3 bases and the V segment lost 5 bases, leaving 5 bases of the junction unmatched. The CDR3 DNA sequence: TGTGCCAGCAGCACCACGGGACAGGGCAAAAACATTCAGTACTTC. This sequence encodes CASSTTGQGKNIQYF.

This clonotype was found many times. The CDR3 coding sequence is TGCGCCAGCAGCTTTGCCACAGGGCTCACCTACGAGCAGTACTTC. Translation: CASSFATGLTYEQYF. The J gene is TRBJ2-7, the V gene TRBV5-1; perhaps TRBD1 as D (6 bases). The V end was cut by 2 bases, the J end by 2 bases, with 14 bases between. There are 15 residues in the CDR3. CDR1 is SGHRS and CDR2 is YFSETQ in the germline V gene.

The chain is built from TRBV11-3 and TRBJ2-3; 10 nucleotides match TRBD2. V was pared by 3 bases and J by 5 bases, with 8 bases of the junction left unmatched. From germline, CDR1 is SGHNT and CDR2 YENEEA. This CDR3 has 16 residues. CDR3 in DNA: TGTGCCAGCAGCTTCAAAGCGGGGGGGCCGATAGATACGCAGTATTTT. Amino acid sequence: CASSFKAGGPIDTQYF.

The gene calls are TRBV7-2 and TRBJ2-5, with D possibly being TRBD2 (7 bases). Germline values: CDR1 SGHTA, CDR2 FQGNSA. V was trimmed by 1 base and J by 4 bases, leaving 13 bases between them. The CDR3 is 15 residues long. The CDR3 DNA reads TGTGCCAGCAGCTTAGGGGGGGGCAGGGGAGAGACCCAGTACTTC. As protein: CASSLGGGRGETQYF.

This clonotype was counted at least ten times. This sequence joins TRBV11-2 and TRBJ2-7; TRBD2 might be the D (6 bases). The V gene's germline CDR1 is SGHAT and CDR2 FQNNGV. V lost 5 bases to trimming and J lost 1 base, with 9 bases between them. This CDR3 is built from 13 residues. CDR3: CASSRRESYEQYF. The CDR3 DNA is TGTGCCAGCAGCAGGAGGGAGTCCTACGAGCAGTACTTC.

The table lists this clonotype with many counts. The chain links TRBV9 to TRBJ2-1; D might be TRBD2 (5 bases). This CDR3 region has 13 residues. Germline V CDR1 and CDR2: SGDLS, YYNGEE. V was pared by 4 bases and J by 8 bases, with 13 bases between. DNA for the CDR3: TGTGCCAGCAGCCGGGCTCCCGGGGATGAGCAGTTCTTC. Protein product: CASSRAPGDEQFF.

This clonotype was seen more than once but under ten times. The CDR3 DNA follows: TGTGCCAGCAGTTACACTTCCATACAGGGTAGTCGGTTCTTC. As protein: CASSYTSIQGSRFF. J is TRBJ2-1 and V is TRBV6-9, with TRBD1 as a possible D gene (6 bases). CDR1 MNHGY and CDR2 SVAAGI come from the germline V gene. Trimming took 3 bases from V and 15 from J, leaving 21 bases between them. CDR3 length: 14 amino acids.

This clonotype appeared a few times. CDR3 coding DNA: TGCAGCGTTAACACCCGGGACAGGGTAGGAGCTGGGGCCAACGTCCTGACTTTC. Its translation: CSVNTRDRVGAGANVLTF. V gene TRBV29-1 combines with J gene TRBJ2-6; 9 positions match TRBD1. The junction had 13 bases not matched to a gene; V was cut back by 5 bases and J by 2 bases. The CDR3 consists of 18 residues. Looked up from germline, CDR1 is SQVTM and CDR2 is ANQGSEA.

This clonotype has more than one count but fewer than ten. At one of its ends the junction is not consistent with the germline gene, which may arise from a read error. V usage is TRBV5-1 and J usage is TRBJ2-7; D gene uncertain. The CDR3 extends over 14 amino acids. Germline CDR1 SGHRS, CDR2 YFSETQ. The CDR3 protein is CASSQATAAHEQYF. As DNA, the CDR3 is TGTGCCAGCAGCCAAGCCACGGCCGCCCACGAGCAGTACTTC.

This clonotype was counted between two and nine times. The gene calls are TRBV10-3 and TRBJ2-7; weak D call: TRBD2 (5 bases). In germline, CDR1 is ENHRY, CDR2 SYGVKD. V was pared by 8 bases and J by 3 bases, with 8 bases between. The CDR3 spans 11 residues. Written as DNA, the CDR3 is TGTGCCATCTCCGGGGTCTACGAGCAGTACTTC. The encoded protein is CAISGVYEQYF.

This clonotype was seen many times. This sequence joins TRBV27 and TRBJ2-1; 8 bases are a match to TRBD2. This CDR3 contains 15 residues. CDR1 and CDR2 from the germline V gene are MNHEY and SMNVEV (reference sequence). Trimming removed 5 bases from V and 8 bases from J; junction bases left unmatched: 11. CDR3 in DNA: TGTGCCAGCAGTACCACGGGGGGGCCTAGGGATGAGCAGTTCTTC. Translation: CASSTTGGPRDEQFF.

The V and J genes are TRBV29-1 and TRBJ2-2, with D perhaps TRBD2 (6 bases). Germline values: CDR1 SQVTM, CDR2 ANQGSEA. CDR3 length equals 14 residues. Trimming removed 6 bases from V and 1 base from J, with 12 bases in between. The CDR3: CSVGVAENTGELFF. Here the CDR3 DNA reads TGCAGCGTGGGGGTAGCGGAGAACACCGGGGAGCTGTTTTTT.

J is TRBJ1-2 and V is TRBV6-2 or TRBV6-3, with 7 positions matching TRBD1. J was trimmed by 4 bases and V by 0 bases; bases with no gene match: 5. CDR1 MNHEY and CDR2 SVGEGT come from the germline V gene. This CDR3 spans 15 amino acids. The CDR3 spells CASSYSEPGGYGYTF. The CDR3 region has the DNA TGTGCCAGCAGTTACTCAGAGCCAGGGGGCTATGGCTACACCTTC.

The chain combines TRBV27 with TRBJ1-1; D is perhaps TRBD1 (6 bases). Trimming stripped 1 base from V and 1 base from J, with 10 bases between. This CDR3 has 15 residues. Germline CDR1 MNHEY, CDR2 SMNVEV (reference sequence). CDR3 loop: CASSLLRGGNTEAFF. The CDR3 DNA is TGTGCCAGCAGTTTATTGAGGGGGGGGAACACTGAAGCTTTCTTT.

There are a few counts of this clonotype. The CDR3 sequence is CSVETGSYGYTF. The CDR3 region has the DNA TGCAGCGTTGAAACAGGGAGCTATGGCTACACCTTC. The chain has TRBV29-1 and TRBJ1-2; D perhaps matches TRBD1 (6 bases). The CDR3 consists of 12 residues. V lost 2 bases and J lost 4, with 8 bases in between. The germline V gene encodes CDR1 SQVTM and CDR2 ANQGSEA.

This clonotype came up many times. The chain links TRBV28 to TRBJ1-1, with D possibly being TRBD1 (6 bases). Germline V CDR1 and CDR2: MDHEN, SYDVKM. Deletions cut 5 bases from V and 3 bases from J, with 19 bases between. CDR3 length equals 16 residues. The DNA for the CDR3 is TGTGCCAGCAGTACGCAGGGGACCGGAGACTACACTGAAGCTTTCTTT. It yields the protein CASSTQGTGDYTEAFF.

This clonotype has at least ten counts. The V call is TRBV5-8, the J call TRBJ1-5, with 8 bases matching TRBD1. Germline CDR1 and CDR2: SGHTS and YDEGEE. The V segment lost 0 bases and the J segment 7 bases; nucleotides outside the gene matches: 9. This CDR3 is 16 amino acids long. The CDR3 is CASSLGVGQGAQPQHF. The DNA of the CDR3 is TGTGCCAGCAGCTTGGGGGTCGGCCAGGGGGCCCAGCCCCAGCATTTT.

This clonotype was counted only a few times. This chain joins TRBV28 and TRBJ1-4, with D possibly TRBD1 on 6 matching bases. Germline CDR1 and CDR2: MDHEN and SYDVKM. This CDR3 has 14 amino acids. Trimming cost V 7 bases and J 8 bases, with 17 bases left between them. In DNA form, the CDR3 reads TGTGCCAGCACCCCCCAGGGGAGGGAGGAAAAACTGTTTTTT. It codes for CASTPQGREEKLFF.

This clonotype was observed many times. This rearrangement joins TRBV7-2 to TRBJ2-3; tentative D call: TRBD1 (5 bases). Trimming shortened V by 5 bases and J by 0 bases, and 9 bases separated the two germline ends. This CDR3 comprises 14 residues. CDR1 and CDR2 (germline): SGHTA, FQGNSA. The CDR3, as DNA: TGTGCCAGCAGCCTAGACAGTAGCACAGATACGCAGTATTTT. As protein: CASSLDSSTDTQYF.

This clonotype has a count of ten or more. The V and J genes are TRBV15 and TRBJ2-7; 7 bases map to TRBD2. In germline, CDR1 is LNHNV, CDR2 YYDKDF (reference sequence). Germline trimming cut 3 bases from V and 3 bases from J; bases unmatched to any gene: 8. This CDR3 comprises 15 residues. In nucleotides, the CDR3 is TGTGCCACCAGCAGGGAGCGGGGAGCTCTCTACGAGCAGTACTTC. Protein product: CATSRERGALYEQYF.

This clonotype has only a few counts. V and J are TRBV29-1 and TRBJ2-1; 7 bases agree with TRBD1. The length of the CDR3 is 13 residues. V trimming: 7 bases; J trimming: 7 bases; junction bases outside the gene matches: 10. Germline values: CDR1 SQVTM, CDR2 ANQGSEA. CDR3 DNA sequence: TGCAGCGGCCTAAAGGGGGCGCGGAATGAGCAGTTCTTC. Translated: CSGLKGARNEQFF.

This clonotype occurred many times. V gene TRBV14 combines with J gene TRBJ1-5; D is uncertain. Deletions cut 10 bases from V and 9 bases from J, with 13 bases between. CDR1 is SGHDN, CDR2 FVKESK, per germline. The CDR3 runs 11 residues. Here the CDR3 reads CAITYLWPQHF. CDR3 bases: TGTGCCATCACCTACCTTTGGCCCCAGCATTTT.